Below, 29 T cell receptor beta chains from the same sample are listed, as sequenced in a study of blood T cell repertoires in COVID-19. Here immunoSEQ multiplex PCR was the method, and the copy in TCRdb shows in-frame clones only, minus some. This sample has about 210,000 clones, with roughly nine tenths found just once. The sequenced material came from peripheral blood. The receptors derive from a woman in her 70s with acute or convalescent COVID-19.

This clone was seen a handful of times. The chain recombines TRBV2 with TRBJ1-1, with D possibly being TRBD1 (6 bases). CDR1 is SNHLY and CDR2 is FYNNEI in the germline V gene. The CDR3 is 13 residues long. V lost 4 bases to trimming and J lost 8 bases, with 14 bases between them. This CDR3 reads CASSVGGTKEAFF. CDR3 DNA sequence: TGTGCCAGCAGTGTAGGGGGGACTAAAGAAGCTTTCTTT.

The chain joins TRBV3-1 (or the pseudogene TRBV3-2) to TRBJ2-3; weak D call: TRBD1 (6 bases). CDR3 size: 15 residues. The germline V gene has CDR1 LGHDT and CDR2 YNNKEL (reference sequence). Trimming took off 6 bases at V and 2 bases at J, with 15 bases between the two ends. Here the CDR3 reads CASRPAGGATDTQYF. CDR3 sequence (DNA): TGTGCCAGCAGGCCCGCTGGGGGCGCCACAGATACGCAGTATTTT.

The chain links TRBV5-8 to TRBJ1-1; D gene ambiguous. This CDR3 has 19 residues. Germline CDR1 is SGHTS and CDR2 is YDEGEE. The V end lost 0 bases, the J end lost 2 bases, and 23 bases lay between the germline ends. The DNA of the CDR3 is TGTGCCAGCAGCTTGGTGAGGGCCCTACTGCTGGGATCCAACACTGAAGCTTTCTTT. It specifies CASSLVRALLLGSNTEAFF.

Turning to this clone: Other nucleotide sequences from this sample produce the same CDR3. The chain uses TRBV2 and TRBJ2-7; TRBD1 might be the D (6 bases). V lost 3 bases to trimming and J lost 2 bases, with 8 bases between them. The CDR3 runs to 13 residues. Germline V CDR1 and CDR2: SNHLY, FYNNEI. CDR3 DNA sequence: TGTGCCAGCAGTGACGGACAGACCTACGAGCAGTACTTC. Translated: CASSDGQTYEQYF.

The J gene is TRBJ1-1, the V gene TRBV28, with D hard to call. Germline lookup yields CDR1 MDHEN and CDR2 SYDVKM. The CDR3 is 16 amino acids. The V and J ends lost 5 bases and 0 bases respectively, with 16 bases between them. The CDR3 here is CASSQVRGTMNTEAFF. The CDR3 DNA reads as TGTGCCAGCAGTCAAGTCCGGGGTACTATGAACACTGAAGCTTTCTTT.

The chain recombines TRBV18 with TRBJ1-3, with D perhaps TRBD1 (6 bases). The germline gives CDR1 KGHSH, CDR2 LQKENI. V was trimmed by 3 bases and J by 4 bases, leaving 10 bases between them. CDR3 size: 14 residues. The CDR3 nucleotides read TGTGCCAGCTCACCGATACAGGGAGGAAACACCATATATTTT. It specifies CASSPIQGGNTIYF.

This chain joins TRBV5-1 and TRBJ2-4; D unresolved. V was shortened by 2 bases and J by 9 bases, with 15 bases between the two germline ends. Looked up from germline, CDR1 is SGHRS and CDR2 is YFSETQ. The CDR3 totals 14 residues. CDR3 nucleotides: TGCGCCAGCAGCTTAGACTCCAAGTCGGGCATTCAGTACTTC. This encodes CASSLDSKSGIQYF.

The rearrangement links TRBV2 to TRBJ2-7; 9 nucleotides line up with TRBD1. V trimming: 1 base; J trimming: 4 bases; junction bases outside the gene matches: 2. This CDR3 region has 14 residues. CDR1 and CDR2 (germline): SNHLY, FYNNEI. CDR3 sequence reads: CASSEGTGVYEQYF. The CDR3 DNA reads TGTGCCAGCAGTGAAGGGACAGGGGTTTACGAGCAGTACTTC.

V is TRBV11-2 and J is TRBJ2-6; no clear D gene. V lost 2 bases and J 4 bases, leaving 12 bases between the germline ends. Germline loops: CDR1 SGHAT, CDR2 FQNNGV. The CDR3 spans 16 residues. The CDR3 DNA reads TGTGCCAGCAGCTTATCCATAGCTACGGGGGCCAACGTCCTGACTTTC. It is translated as CASSLSIATGANVLTF.

The rearrangement joins TRBV25-1 to TRBJ2-7; 12 positions match TRBD2. Germline V gene lookup returns CDR1 MGHDK and CDR2 SYGVNS. Unmatched junction bases numbered 3, after V lost 10 bases and J lost 2 bases. The CDR3 extends over 13 amino acids. The CDR3 DNA is TGTGCCACCCGACTAGCGGGAGCCTACGAGCAGTACTTC. Residues: CATRLAGAYEQYF.

The chain employs TRBV3-1 (or the pseudogene TRBV3-2) and TRBJ2-1, with 12 bases that match TRBD2. The CDR3 extends over 19 amino acids. Germline V gives CDR1 LGHDT, CDR2 YNNKEL (reference sequence). V lost 4 bases and J lost 0; bases outside the gene matches: 10. The CDR3 is CASSLLAGGTPSSYNEQFF. The CDR3 DNA sequence: TGTGCCAGCAGCCTACTAGCGGGGGGCACCCCTAGCTCCTACAATGAGCAGTTCTTC.

About this clone itself: Other DNA sequences in this specimen translate into the identical CDR3. This sequence joins TRBV6-2 or TRBV6-3 and TRBJ1-1; 9 bases match TRBD1. The CDR3 has 16 residues. Unmatched junction bases numbered 2, after V lost 0 bases and J lost 0 bases. Per germline, CDR1 MNHEY and CDR2 SVGEGT. CDR3 nucleotides: TGTGCCAGCAGTTACTCGCGGACAGGGGTGAACACTGAAGCTTTCTTT. It specifies CASSYSRTGVNTEAFF.

This clone occurred once. The CDR3 DNA is TGTGCCACCAGTGATTTGCCCCCCCGGAACACCGGGGAGCTGTTTTTT. It specifies CATSDLPPRNTGELFF. This chain joins TRBV24-1 and TRBJ2-2; no definite D call. CDR1 is KGHDR, CDR2 SFDVKD, per germline. The ends were cut back, 0 bases at V and 1 base at J, with 8 bases in the middle. The CDR3 has 16 residues.

This chain connects TRBV2 to TRBJ1-5; D not resolved. The CDR3 is 14 residues long. The germline V gene has CDR1 SNHLY and CDR2 FYNNEI. Trimming removed 9 bases from V and 1 base from J, with 13 bases in between. CDR3 sequence reads: CASTREISNQPQHF. The CDR3, as DNA: TGTGCCAGTACAAGGGAGATAAGCAATCAGCCCCAGCATTTT. The full variable domain, completed using reference TRBV2 and TRBJ1-5, is EPEVTQTPSHQVTQMGQEVILRCVPISNHLYFYWYRQILGQKVEFLVSFYNNEISEKSEIFDDQFSVERPDGSNFTLKIRSTKLEDSAMYFCASTREISNQPQHFGDGTRLSIL.

The chain carries TRBV12-3 or TRBV12-4 and TRBJ2-5, with TRBD2 as a possible D gene (5 bases). CDR3 length: 11 residues. Trimming removed 2 bases from V and 7 bases from J, with 5 bases in between. In DNA form, the CDR3 reads TGTGCCAGCAGTTTACGGGGGACCCAGTACTTC. Its protein is CASSLRGTQYF.

V usage is TRBV19 and J usage is TRBJ1-2; a weak D match, TRBD1 (6 bases). Trimming stripped 3 bases from V and 8 bases from J, with 13 bases between. The germline V gene has CDR1 LNHDA and CDR2 SQIVND (reference sequence). CDR3 length equals 13 residues. CDR3 sequence reads: CASSIGTGMGYTF. In DNA, the CDR3 is TGTGCCAGTAGTATCGGAACAGGGATGGGCTACACCTTC.

With respect to this clone: The same CDR3 is also encoded by other DNA sequences in this sample. The rearrangement joins TRBV2 to TRBJ1-6; TRBD1 matches at 7 bases. V lost 4 bases to trimming and J lost 9 bases; unmatched junction nucleotides: 3. Germline-derived CDR1 and CDR2 are SNHLY and FYNNEI. The CDR3 has 13 residues. CDR3 coding DNA: TGTGCCAGCAGTGGACAGGGAGGTTCACCCCTCCACTTT. It specifies CASSGQGGSPLHF.

This clone came up once. This chain uses TRBV7-3 with TRBJ2-1; D is ambiguous. CDR3 size: 13 residues. With 4 bases removed from V and 8 bases from J, the gap between germline ends came to 12 bases. Germline V gives CDR1 SGHTA, CDR2 FQGTGA. The CDR3 sequence: CASSSLLGDEQFF. CDR3 coding DNA: TGTGCCAGCAGCTCCCTTCTAGGAGATGAGCAGTTCTTC.

This clone appeared a few times. V gene TRBV27 combines with J gene TRBJ1-2, with 7 bases lining up with TRBD1. V was clipped by 5 bases and J by 7 bases; unmatched bases: 7. Per germline, CDR1 MNHEY and CDR2 SMNVEV (reference sequence). The CDR3 totals 13 residues. Here the CDR3 reads CASSKVQGFGYTF. CDR3 DNA: TGTGCCAGCAGTAAAGTACAGGGGTTTGGCTACACCTTC.

This clone was observed a single time. The chain combines TRBV6-6 with TRBJ1-4; tentatively, D is TRBD1 (5 bases). The CDR3 consists of 12 residues. Germline lookup yields CDR1 MNHNY and CDR2 SVGAGI (reference sequence). V lost 7 bases to trimming and J lost 12 bases, with 15 bases between them. The CDR3 DNA follows: TGTGCCAGCACCCAGGGCGGGGCCCAACTGTTTTTT. Translated, it gives CASTQGGAQLFF.

The chain has TRBV2 and TRBJ2-7; D perhaps matches TRBD1 (6 bases). CDR3 length: 14 amino acids. V lost 5 bases to trimming and J lost 4 bases, with 15 bases between them. Germline V gene data show CDR1 as SNHLY and CDR2 as FYNNEI. The CDR3 loop reads CASSSQGSGYEQYF. The CDR3 region has the DNA TGTGCCAGCAGTTCACAGGGTTCGGGGTACGAGCAGTACTTC.

The chain combines TRBV4-1 with TRBJ2-7; D perhaps matches TRBD1 (6 bases). V dropped 0 bases and J dropped 0 bases, with 15 bases sitting between them. The CDR3 has 17 amino acids. Germline CDR1 and CDR2: MGHRA and YSYEKL. The CDR3 DNA sequence: TGCGCCAGCAGCCAAGATAAAAGGGGGTCTTTCTCCTACGAGCAGTACTTC. Translation gives CASSQDKRGSFSYEQYF.

In DNA, the CDR3 is TGTGCCCACGCCGCCGGACAGGGGTATTATAGCAATCAGCCCCAGCATTTT. Its protein is CAHAAGQGYYSNQPQHF. V gene TRBV28 combines with J gene TRBJ1-5; TRBD1 agrees at 9 bases. The V gene's germline CDR1 is MDHEN and CDR2 SYDVKM. Trimming cost V 11 bases and J 0 bases; bases outside gene matches: 14. This CDR3 spans 17 amino acids.

V is TRBV6-5 and J is TRBJ1-2, with 9 positions matching TRBD1. The V gene's germline CDR1 is MNHEY and CDR2 SVGAGI. This CDR3 is 13 amino acids long. The V and J ends lost 7 bases and 7 bases, in that order; junction bases with no gene match: 7. The CDR3 region has the DNA TGTGCCAGCACCGAGGACAGGGGAGGTGGCTACACCTTC. The encoded protein is CASTEDRGGGYTF.

The chain joins TRBV6-5 to TRBJ1-6; TRBD1 matches 12 bases. V lost 6 bases to trimming and J lost 9 bases; unmatched junction nucleotides: 0. Germline loops: CDR1 MNHEY, CDR2 SVGAGI. The CDR3 has 13 residues. CDR3 sequence reads: CASRGQGASPLHF. Here the CDR3 DNA reads TGTGCCAGCAGGGGACAGGGGGCTTCACCCCTCCACTTT.

The chain employs TRBV2 and TRBJ2-3, with D possibly TRBD2 on 5 matching bases. From germline, CDR1 is SNHLY and CDR2 FYNNEI. V lost 6 bases and J 1 base, leaving 11 bases between the germline ends. The CDR3 runs 14 residues. The CDR3 nucleotides are TGTGCCAGCAGGAGTGAGGAGGGCACAGATACGCAGTATTTT. This encodes CASRSEEGTDTQYF.

The CDR3 DNA reads TGTGCCAGCAGCGGACAGGGGTACACTGAAGCTTTCTTT. This codes for CASSGQGYTEAFF. V usage is TRBV2 and J usage is TRBJ1-1, with 9 bases aligning to TRBD1. Per the germline V gene, CDR1 is SNHLY and CDR2 is FYNNEI. The trim removed 6 bases at V and 3 bases at J, leaving 2 bases unmatched. The CDR3 contains 13 residues.

This clone occurred a few times. The chain uses TRBV6-5 and TRBJ1-4; 7 bases are a match to TRBD1. J was trimmed by 8 bases and V by 6 bases; bases with no gene match: 9. The germline CDR1 and CDR2 sequences are MNHEY and SVGAGI. The CDR3 runs 14 residues. CDR3 protein: CASRLDRVREKLFF. The CDR3 DNA reads as TGTGCCAGCAGACTAGACAGGGTGAGGGAAAAACTGTTTTTT.

This rearrangement joins TRBV9 to TRBJ1-2; the D is unclear. V lost 0 bases and J 2 bases, leaving 5 bases between the germline ends. Germline-derived CDR1 and CDR2 are SGDLS and YYNGEE. The CDR3 covers 13 residues. The chain's CDR3 is CASSVATNYGYTF. DNA for the CDR3: TGTGCCAGCAGCGTAGCTACGAACTATGGCTACACCTTC.